This T cell receptor (beta chain) derives from a study of cytomegalovirus exposure and HLA in healthy donors (dated by TCRdb to 2017 to 2019). Background on the whole study: According to a later analysis, the roughly 120 validation repertoires were produced on the same platform as the 666 repertoires of the first cohort. The study aimed to test whether signatures of past pathogen exposure could be identified by cataloging public T cell receptors. In addition to the first cohort of 666 subjects, a separate validation cohort of 120 different subjects was used. To predict cytomegalovirus infection status, the study combined high-throughput TCR immunosequencing, statistical association of individual TCRs with disease status, and machine learning. Overall study results and their limits: All 130 or so repertoires were used to score co-occurrence in the validation cohort in a later analysis, because that analysis had no HLA typing for the cohort. While some public TCRs were present in many individuals, most TCR sequences turned up only very rarely across donors. In vitro tests confirmed that a few of the cytomegalovirus-associated TCR beta chains recognize cytomegalovirus antigens. In both the original and validation cohorts, the classifier was reported to diagnose cytomegalovirus status with high specificity and sensitivity. Of the cluster scores, 94% were above 0 in a later analysis, which found that TCRs clustered in the first cohort also tended to co-occur in the 120 or so validation repertoires. The authors suggested that the approach could potentially be extended to other disease states and immunological phenotypes. The study listed 150 to 200 TCR beta chains as associated with cytomegalovirus.

Libraries were prepared through the immunoSEQ multiplex PCR assay. The study's own analysis went as follows. A statistical classification framework was built for diagnosing cytomegalovirus status from the catalog of TCR beta chain sequences. Sourced from immuneACCESS, this table was stored by TCRdb with only in-frame sequences that have V and J called. A share of the clones is absent; for the studies checked, an unresolved V gene accounts for under half, and the remainder has no known explanation. V, J and clone size reflect that table, while D and trimming were determined from the DNA. Across this sample there are about 360,000 clones, with more than 80% seen only once. Under 0.95% of the sample belongs to the ten largest clones. Of note for this clone: Its target antigen remains unknown. Base qualities are not recorded, but no much larger clone differs from it by a single base.

As encoded in the germline V gene, CDR1 is MNHNS while CDR2 is SASEGT. For this chain, trimming is 5 bases at the V end and 4 bases at the J end, and the number of junction bases without a gene match is 5. The CDR3 runs 14 residues from the cysteine to the phenylalanine. The kept DNA is CDR3 alone, 42 bases in frame from the first base. Donors formed part of the validation cohort, which comprised 120 subjects and was distinct from the first cohort of under 850 subjects. This sequence was found in a woman aged 18-29 years in good health and CMV-seronegative. The V and J segments used are TRBV6-1 and TRBJ2-7, with TRBD1 matching 10 junction bases. Sequencing used PBMCs. The nucleotides read TGTGCCAGCAGTCCTCGGGACAGGGGTTACGAGCAGTACTTC. It translates as CASSPRDRGYEQYF.